This T cell receptor (beta chain) was captured by sequencing in a study of cytomegalovirus exposure and HLA in healthy donors. It was with 60 Vbeta and 13 Jbeta primers that the PCR ran. Profiled with immunoSEQ multiplex PCR; TCRdb holds only in-frame clones, not every one. The table has 55,000 to 80,000 clones, roughly 78% seen once. V lost 3 bases, J lost 6 bases, and 11 bases stayed unmatched. Germline V gives CDR1 SQVTM, CDR2 ANQGSEA. The CDR3 sequence is 18 residues long. The origin of this receptor is a man between 40 and 49 years old in good health and CMV-seronegative. The chain has TRBV29-1 and TRBJ2-1; 16 positions match TRBD2. Specimen: PBMCs. CDR3 sequence: CSVEGTSGRENAPNEQFF. CDR3 DNA sequence: TGCAGCGTTGAGGGGACTAGCGGGAGGGAGAACGCTCCCAATGAGCAGTTCTTC.